What follows describes a single T cell receptor (beta chain). TCR beta VDJ and CDR3 profiles were obtained from a genomic DNA template. TCRdb re-analysed the reads in MiXCR, keeping a single row per CDR3 protein. The table shows 200,000 or so distinct CDR3 sequences, with 64% occurring only once. This entry belongs to a study of CD8+CD57+ T cells in acquired aplastic anemia. In the study overall: Sorted CD4+ and CD8+ cells yielded around 3.2 ug of DNA on average.

The CDR3 consists of 16 residues. V was pared by 0 bases and J by 4 bases, with 16 bases between. Germline V lookup: CDR1 MGHRA, CDR2 YSYEKL. The chain has TRBV4-1 and TRBJ2-7; no reliable D call. This clonotype was sampled from a human donor with severe aplastic anemia or a healthy control (not recorded which). The sequenced sample was sorted CD4+, CD8+, or CD8+CD57+ T cells (not recorded which) from PBMCs. CDR3 amino acids: CASSQDRKRADYEQYF. CDR3 coding DNA: TGCGCCAGCAGCCAAGATAGAAAAAGGGCGGATTACGAGCAGTACTTC.